Below are 15 T cell receptor beta chains sequenced from a single sample in a study of blood T cell repertoires in COVID-19. Measured with immunoSEQ multiplex PCR; TCRdb has only the in-frame clones, and not every one. In the table there are 25,000 to 35,000 clones, roughly four fifths of which are singletons. Specimen: peripheral blood. All receptors derive from a man in his sixties or seventies with active COVID-19.

The V and J genes are TRBV7-2 and TRBJ2-1; tentatively, D is TRBD1 (5 bases). With 7 bases removed from V and 3 bases from J, the gap between germline ends came to 13 bases. Germline values: CDR1 SGHTA, CDR2 FQGNSA. The CDR3 sequence is 14 residues long. CDR3 amino acids: CASNAIDSYNEQFF. In nucleotides, the CDR3 is TGTGCCAGCAACGCAATCGACAGCTACAATGAGCAGTTCTTC.

This sequence joins TRBV6-2 or TRBV6-3 and TRBJ1-1, with D uncertain. Germline V gives CDR1 MNHEY, CDR2 SVGEGT. CDR3 length: 15 residues. V lost 5 bases, J lost 3 bases, and 16 bases lay in between. The CDR3 coding sequence is TGTGCCAGCAGTCTCAAGGCGGCGTCGTACACTGAAGCTTTCTTT. Translating it yields CASSLKAASYTEAFF.

The chain uses TRBV6-5 and TRBJ1-4, with TRBD1 identical over 9 bases. Germline CDR1 and CDR2: MNHEY and SVGAGI. The CDR3 spans 14 residues. V was pared by 8 bases and J by 8 bases, with 9 bases of the junction left unmatched. In DNA form, the CDR3 reads TGTGCCAGCGGCTACAGGGGGCGAAGGGAAAAACTGTTTTTT. Translation: CASGYRGRREKLFF.

The chain recombines TRBV7-6 with TRBJ1-1, with D hard to call. Trimming cost V 3 bases and J 6 bases, with 2 bases left between them. The CDR3 loop spans 10 amino acids. Germline V lookup: CDR1 SGHVS, CDR2 FNYEAQ. CDR3 sequence (DNA): TGTGCCAGCAGCTTCGCTGAAGCTTTCTTT. It codes for CASSFAEAFF.

The CDR3 reads CASSLPYRGDMNTEAFF. The CDR3 DNA reads TGCGCCAGCAGCCTCCCGTACAGGGGCGATATGAACACTGAAGCTTTCTTT. V and J are TRBV5-1 and TRBJ1-1, with 7 bases that match TRBD1. Germline CDR1 and CDR2: SGHRS and YFSETQ. Trimming cost V 4 bases and J 0 bases; bases outside gene matches: 12. CDR3 length equals 17 residues.

This clone was observed a single time. The CDR3 reads CASSSFGLTTYEQYF. CDR3 in DNA: TGTGCCAGCAGCTCCTTCGGACTTACAACCTACGAGCAGTACTTC. This chain links TRBV7-9 with TRBJ2-7; a weak D match, TRBD2 (5 bases). Germline V CDR1 and CDR2: SEHNR, FQNEAQ (reference sequence). The length of the CDR3 is 15 residues. Trimming left V 4 bases short and J 2 bases short, with 15 bases between.

V is TRBV29-1 and J is TRBJ1-1; the D is unclear. The CDR3 has 11 residues. Germline V CDR1 and CDR2: SQVTM, ANQGSEA. V was trimmed by 3 bases and J by 10 bases, leaving 12 bases between them. DNA for the CDR3: TGCAGCGTTGAGAGAGGGAAGGGAGCTTTCTTT. Its protein product is CSVERGKGAFF.

J is TRBJ2-3 and V is TRBV7-2; D might be TRBD2 (6 bases). V lost 1 base to trimming and J lost 1 base, with 9 bases between them. Germline loops: CDR1 SGHTA, CDR2 FQGNSA. The CDR3 contains 15 residues. For the CDR3, the DNA is TGTGCCAGCAGCTTAGTTTCGGGGGGCACAGATACGCAGTATTTT. Its translation is CASSLVSGGTDTQYF.

The V call is TRBV5-1, the J call TRBJ2-7; TRBD1 agrees at 10 bases. This CDR3 has 21 residues. Germline assignment: CDR1 SGHRS and CDR2 YFSETQ. The ends lost 3 bases at V and 3 bases at J; junction bases unmatched: 24. In DNA, the CDR3 is TGCGCCAGCAGCTCCGTGGGATCTATAATACCGGGACAGGGGCAAAACTACGAGCAGTACTTC. Translation: CASSSVGSIIPGQGQNYEQYF.

The V call is TRBV9, the J call TRBJ2-3; 7 bases map to TRBD2. This CDR3 spans 16 amino acids. V dropped 2 bases and J dropped 3; count of bases not matched to a gene: 9. Germline V CDR1 and CDR2: SGDLS, YYNGEE. In nucleotides, the CDR3 is TGTGCCAGCAGCGTTCTCGAGGGAGGGCCGACAGATACGCAGTATTTT. This translates into CASSVLEGGPTDTQYF.

The J gene is TRBJ2-1, the V gene TRBV7-2; 10 positions match TRBD1. Germline assignment: CDR1 SGHTA and CDR2 FQGNSA. The CDR3 spans 13 residues. CDR3 region: CAETGQGIHEQFF. The CDR3 nucleotides read TGTGCTGAGACGGGACAGGGGATACATGAGCAGTTCTTC. The full variable domain, with the rest looked up from reference TRBV7-2 and TRBJ2-1, is GAGVSQSPSNKVTEKGKDVELRCDPISGHTALYWYRQSLGQGLEFLIYFQGNSAPDKSGLPSDRFSAERTGGSVSTLTIQRTQQEDSAVYLCAETGQGIHEQFFGPGTRLTVL.

The chain recombines TRBV15 with TRBJ2-1; 11 nucleotides line up with TRBD2. This CDR3 comprises 15 residues. In germline, CDR1 is LNHNV, CDR2 YYDKDF (reference sequence). V trimming: 3 bases; J trimming: 12 bases; junction bases outside the gene matches: 10. This CDR3 is CATSSRRVAGGWQFF. CDR3 sequence (DNA): TGTGCCACCAGCAGTAGACGGGTAGCGGGAGGGTGGCAGTTCTTC.

The J gene is TRBJ1-2, the V gene TRBV3-1 (or the pseudogene TRBV3-2); no clear D. The CDR3 is made up of 15 amino acids. V was trimmed by 1 base and J by 0 bases, leaving 9 bases between them. CDR1 and CDR2 (germline): LGHDT, YNNKEL (reference sequence). This CDR3 is CASSQVFGANYGYTF. CDR3 DNA: TGTGCCAGCAGCCAAGTTTTCGGTGCTAACTATGGCTACACCTTC.

This rearrangement joins TRBV3-1 (or the pseudogene TRBV3-2) to TRBJ2-7, with a weak D call TRBD2 (6 bases). The CDR3 runs 13 residues. Trimming stripped 4 bases from V and 3 bases from J, with 10 bases between. From germline, CDR1 is LGHDT and CDR2 YNNKEL (reference sequence). CDR3 DNA: TGTGCCAGCAGCCCCCGGGGGAACTACGAGCAGTACTTC. It translates to CASSPRGNYEQYF.

The V gene is TRBV4-1, the J gene TRBJ1-6; maybe TRBD1 (5 bases). Germline V gene lookup returns CDR1 MGHRA and CDR2 YSYEKL. CDR3 length equals 20 residues. Trimming took off 3 bases at V and 0 bases at J, with 21 bases between the two ends. The CDR3 nucleotides are TGCGCCAGCAGCCAGGCTGACAGTCTATATCTCAGCTCCTATAATTCACCCCTCCACTTT. Translating gives CASSQADSLYLSSYNSPLHF.